One T cell receptor beta chain is described in this entry. The sample is drawn from a study of technical replicates of blood from four donors. The CDR3 runs 15 residues. Trimming at V came to 6 bases and at J to 8 bases, leaving 13 bases not matched to a gene. Germline CDR1 and CDR2: SGHTS and YDEGEE. The protocol was immunoSEQ multiplex PCR, while the TCRdb copy is restricted to in-frame clones and leaves out a portion. This sample has roughly 70,000 clones, with just under 95% found just once. The J gene is TRBJ2-1, the V gene TRBV5-8; TRBD2 matches 8 bases. The clonotype was recovered from a human donor in good health. The sample was T cells isolated from PBMCs. The CDR3, as DNA: TGTGCCAGCACTTTTACCAGCGGGAGTATCTATGAGCAGTTCTTC. This sequence encodes CASTFTSGSIYEQFF.